The 27 T cell receptor beta chains listed next were all sequenced from one sample in a study of cytomegalovirus exposure and HLA in healthy donors. PCR used 60 Vbeta primers and 13 Jbeta primers. Only in-frame clones appear in the TCRdb table, and some are missing; sequencing was by immunoSEQ multiplex PCR. The data show fewer than 250,000 clones, approximately 70% seen once. Sample: PBMCs. These receptors were taken from a woman younger than 45 in good health and CMV-seropositive.

The chain uses TRBV12-2 and TRBJ2-1; whether TRBD2, the table's D call, matches the DNA was not checked. TRBV12-2 is given as a pseudogene. The CDR3 is 17 residues long. Here the CDR3 reads CASRLEMERDSYNEQFF. The CDR3 region has the DNA TGTGCAAGTCGCTTAGAGATGGAGCGGGACTCCTACAATGAGCAGTTCTTC.

The rearrangement joins TRBV27 to TRBJ1-2, with 7 bases fitting TRBD1. This CDR3 has 14 residues. The germline V gene has CDR1 MNHEY and CDR2 SMNVEV (reference sequence). Unmatched junction bases numbered 6, after V lost 4 bases and J lost 4 bases. The CDR3 spells CASSWDSSLYGYTF. CDR3 nucleotide sequence: TGTGCCAGCAGTTGGGACAGTAGCCTCTATGGCTACACCTTC.

The rearrangement uses TRBV5-4 and TRBJ2-3; D perhaps matches TRBD2 (5 bases). CDR3 length: 14 residues. Per germline, CDR1 SGHNT and CDR2 YYREEE (reference sequence). Trimming stripped 3 bases from V and 5 bases from J, with 13 bases between. CDR3 nucleotides: TGTGCCAGCAGCTCGGGTATAGGAGGAGATACGCAGTATTTT. This gives the protein CASSSGIGGDTQYF.

This clone was detected ten times or more. This chain connects TRBV19 to TRBJ2-7; 11 bases fit TRBD1. The CDR3 is 14 amino acids. Germline CDR1 reads LNHDA; CDR2 reads SQIVND (reference sequence). Losses at the gene ends were 4 bases for V and 5 bases for J; bases not matched to a gene: 4. The DNA of the CDR3 is TGTGCCAGTAGTACAAGGACAGGGGGCGACGAGCAGTACTTC. The encoded protein is CASSTRTGGDEQYF.

This rearrangement joins TRBV6-5 to TRBJ2-5; possible D gene TRBD1, 6 bases. The V and J ends lost 2 bases and 2 bases respectively, with 12 bases between them. CDR3 size: 15 residues. The germline CDR1 and CDR2 sequences are MNHEY and SVGAGI. CDR3: CASSYRRGRQETQYF. DNA for the CDR3: TGTGCCAGCAGTTACCGCAGGGGTCGGCAAGAGACCCAGTACTTC.

The rearrangement links TRBV5-6 to TRBJ1-1, with D perhaps matching TRBD1 (5 bases). CDR1 and CDR2 from the germline V gene are SGHDT and YYEEEE. CDR3 length: 13 amino acids. Trimming cost V 2 bases and J 2 bases, with 7 bases left between them. This CDR3 reads CASSFRVNTEAFF. In DNA form, the CDR3 reads TGTGCCAGCAGCTTCAGGGTCAACACTGAAGCTTTCTTT.

The chain couples TRBV14 to TRBJ2-1; D may be TRBD1 (6 bases). The CDR3 spans 13 residues. Trimming removed 1 base at V and 5 bases at J, with 6 bases between. Germline V CDR1 and CDR2: SGHDN, FVKESK. Here the CDR3 DNA reads TGTGCCAGCAGCCAAGCAGGGGACAATGAGCAGTTCTTC. Translating it yields CASSQAGDNEQFF.

The chain recombines TRBV28 with TRBJ2-7; the match to TRBD2 covers 10 bases. This CDR3 has 15 residues. With 2 bases clipped from V and 4 bases from J, the junction kept 5 bases outside the gene matches. Germline CDR1 and CDR2: MDHEN and SYDVKM. In nucleotides, the CDR3 is TGTGCCAGCAGTTTAGGGTCTAGCGGGAGTTACGAGCAGTACTTC. This codes for CASSLGSSGSYEQYF.

J is TRBJ2-6 and V is TRBV2; 7 nucleotides line up with TRBD2. The CDR3 is made up of 14 amino acids. Germline CDR1 and CDR2: SNHLY and FYNNEI. V gave up 8 bases and J gave up 3 bases; unmatched junction bases: 4. CDR3 in DNA: TGTGCCAGCGGGGGGGTAGTTGGGGCCAACGTCCTGACTTTC. This sequence encodes CASGGVVGANVLTF. Based on the CDR3 plus reference TRBV2 and TRBJ2-6, the full variable domain is EPEVTQTPSHQVTQMGQEVILRCVPISNHLYFYWYRQILGQKVEFLVSFYNNEISEKSEIFDDQFSVERPDGSNFTLKIRSTKLEDSAMYFCASGGVVGANVLTFGAGSRLTVL.

This chain joins TRBV7-2 and TRBJ2-3; D may be TRBD2 (5 bases). Germline CDR1 and CDR2: SGHTA and FQGNSA. The CDR3 is 13 residues long. The germline V and J ends were trimmed by 4 bases and 4 bases, with 9 bases remaining between them. In DNA, the CDR3 is TGTGCCAGCAGCTCCCGGGAACCAGATACGCAGTATTTT. Protein product: CASSSREPDTQYF.

This clone was seen a few times. The gene calls are TRBV6-4 and TRBJ2-2, with 9 bases that match TRBD2. Germline values: CDR1 MRHNA, CDR2 SNTAGT. The CDR3 spans 16 residues. V shed 6 bases and J 6 bases; nucleotides not matched to a gene: 11. The DNA for the CDR3 is TGTGCCAGCAGCCACGGGACTAGCCTCTTCCCCGGGGAGCTGTTTTTT. Encoded protein: CASSHGTSLFPGELFF.

This chain joins TRBV11-2 and TRBJ2-5, with D perhaps matching TRBD1 (6 bases). With 2 bases removed from V and 5 bases from J, the gap between germline ends came to 15 bases. Germline CDR1 SGHAT, CDR2 FQNNGV. This CDR3 is 15 amino acids long. The CDR3, as DNA: TGTGCCAGCAGCTTAACAGGGCTAGATAAGGAGACCCAGTACTTC. Protein: CASSLTGLDKETQYF.

For this clone: Other nucleotide sequences in the sample specify the same CDR3. The rearrangement uses TRBV5-4 and TRBJ2-1; D is possibly TRBD2 (5 bases). CDR1 and CDR2 (germline): SGHNT, YYREEE (reference sequence). V was cut by 4 bases and J by 0 bases, with 17 bases left in between. The CDR3 contains 17 residues. CDR3 region: CASSPISAASSYNEQFF. The DNA for the CDR3 is TGTGCCAGCAGCCCCATCTCAGCGGCCTCCTCCTACAATGAGCAGTTCTTC.

The chain joins TRBV10-1 to TRBJ2-7; 7 nucleotides align to TRBD1. Germline V lookup: CDR1 WNHNN, CDR2 SYGVQD (reference sequence). J lost 3 bases, V lost 2 bases, and 10 bases had no gene match. This CDR3 region has 16 residues. CDR3 sequence reads: CASSEAPGGNYYEQYF. As DNA, the CDR3 is TGCGCCAGCAGTGAGGCTCCAGGGGGAAATTACTACGAGCAGTACTTC.

The V call is TRBV18, the J call TRBJ2-5; 8 bases are shared with TRBD2. V gave up 6 bases and J gave up 4 bases; unmatched junction bases: 10. This CDR3 has 15 amino acids. CDR1 and CDR2 (germline): KGHSH, LQKENI. The CDR3 bases are TGTGCCAGCTCGCTGAGCGGGAGCGGAGGAGAGACCCAGTACTTC. Protein: CASSLSGSGGETQYF.

V gene TRBV11-2 combines with J gene TRBJ1-5; tentatively, D is TRBD1 (6 bases). The V and J ends lost 0 bases and 2 bases respectively, with 8 bases between them. The CDR3 contains 15 residues. The germline V gene has CDR1 SGHAT and CDR2 FQNNGV. The CDR3 nucleotides are TGTGCCAGCAGCTTAGACAGGGGTGGCAATCAGCCCCAGCATTTT. As protein: CASSLDRGGNQPQHF.

V is TRBV7-8 and J is TRBJ2-1, with D perhaps TRBD2 (7 bases). Between the trimmed V and J ends, which lost 3 bases and 4 bases, there was a span of 16 bases. The CDR3 is 16 residues long. Germline V gene sequence: CDR1 SGHVS, CDR2 FQNEAQ. The DNA for the CDR3 is TGTGCCAGCAGCTTGGCGGAGGGGAGGGGGTACAATGAGCAGTTCTTC. Translated, it gives CASSLAEGRGYNEQFF.

CDR3 in DNA: TGTGCCAGCAGCTTGAACGGTGAGCAGTTCTTC. It specifies CASSLNGEQFF. The genes are TRBV5-6 and TRBJ2-1; no reliable D call. V was pared by 1 base and J by 9 bases, with 5 bases between. The CDR3 loop spans 11 amino acids. Germline CDR1 reads SGHDT; CDR2 reads YYEEEE.

V is TRBV7-9 and J is TRBJ2-5, with D perhaps matching TRBD2 (6 bases). CDR1 and CDR2 from the germline V gene are SEHNR and FQNEAQ (reference sequence). Trimming left V 5 bases short and J 5 bases short, with 21 bases between. The CDR3 extends over 16 amino acids. The CDR3 here is CASSGRLVGEVETQYF. CDR3 sequence (DNA): TGTGCCAGCAGCGGCCGACTAGTGGGAGAGGTGGAGACCCAGTACTTC.

This clone was seen a few times. V gene TRBV7-2 combines with J gene TRBJ1-4; D is uncertain. Germline V gene data show CDR1 as SGHTA and CDR2 as FQGNSA. This CDR3 comprises 14 residues. The V and J ends lost 5 bases and 8 bases respectively, with 15 bases between them. The CDR3 spells CASSPQWVGEKLFF. CDR3 nucleotides: TGTGCCAGCAGCCCACAGTGGGTTGGCGAAAAACTGTTTTTT.

V gene TRBV5-5 combines with J gene TRBJ1-1, with D unresolved. CDR3 size: 16 residues. Looked up from germline, CDR1 is SGHKS and CDR2 is YYEKEE (reference sequence). V lost 0 bases, J lost 2 bases, and 14 bases lay in between. The CDR3 protein is CASSLVLGGGNTEAFF. The CDR3 coding sequence is TGTGCCAGCAGCTTGGTTCTTGGAGGCGGAAACACTGAAGCTTTCTTT. Complete variable domain (other parts from reference TRBV5-5 and TRBJ1-1): DAGVTQSPTHLIKTRGQQVTLRCSPISGHKSVSWYQQVLGQGPQFIFQYYEKEERGRGNFPDRFSARQFPNYSSELNVNALLLGDSALYLCASSLVLGGGNTEAFFGQGTRLTVV.

The CDR3 bases are TGTGCCAGCACAGGACAGGGGGCTATCAATCAGCCCCAGCATTTT. Translated, it gives CASTGQGAINQPQHF. The V gene is TRBV2, the J gene TRBJ1-5, with 11 nucleotides matching TRBD1. The junction had 5 bases not matched to a gene; V was cut back by 7 bases and J by 3 bases. Germline CDR1 is SNHLY and CDR2 is FYNNEI. The CDR3 covers 15 residues.

V usage is TRBV28 and J usage is TRBJ2-1; TRBD1 matches 7 bases. The germline gives CDR1 MDHEN, CDR2 SYDVKM. The V and J ends lost 3 bases and 7 bases, in that order; junction bases with no gene match: 9. This CDR3 comprises 15 residues. The CDR3, as DNA: TGTGCCAGCAGTTTTAGGGGGCAGGGTAAAAATGAGCAGTTCTTC. This translates into CASSFRGQGKNEQFF.

The rearrangement joins TRBV5-1 to TRBJ1-4; TRBD1 agrees at 7 bases. V trimming: 4 bases; J trimming: 5 bases; junction bases outside the gene matches: 11. Germline CDR1 reads SGHRS; CDR2 reads YFSETQ. The CDR3 is 16 amino acids. CDR3 residues: CASSAAPQGVNEKLFF. The DNA of the CDR3 is TGCGCCAGCAGCGCCGCCCCGCAGGGGGTAAATGAAAAACTGTTTTTT.

The rearrangement links TRBV13 to TRBJ1-5; TRBD1 might be the D (5 bases). V lost 2 bases and J 1 base, leaving 15 bases between the germline ends. Germline V gene data show CDR1 as PRHDT and CDR2 as FYEKMQ (reference sequence). The CDR3 contains 17 residues. The CDR3 region is CASSLQAGPFSNQPQHF. CDR3 bases: TGTGCCAGCAGCTTACAGGCAGGGCCCTTCAGCAATCAGCCCCAGCATTTT.

This clone was seen a few times. V gene TRBV4-1 combines with J gene TRBJ2-7; TRBD2 matches 12 bases. V was clipped by 9 bases and J by 6 bases; unmatched bases: 6. CDR3 length equals 13 residues. Germline-derived CDR1 and CDR2 are MGHRA and YSYEKL. In nucleotides, the CDR3 is TGCGCCAGTCGACTAGCGGGGGCCGGCGAGCAGTACTTC. It encodes CASRLAGAGEQYF.

On this clone: The same CDR3 can be traced to other DNA sequences in this sample. The rearrangement links TRBV2 to TRBJ1-3; TRBD1 agrees at 9 bases. Germline V gene data show CDR1 as SNHLY and CDR2 as FYNNEI. The CDR3 extends over 15 amino acids. J gave up 4 bases and V 0 bases, and 1 base lay outside the gene matches. This chain's CDR3 is CASSEAGQGGNTIYF. Here the CDR3 DNA reads TGTGCCAGCAGTGAAGCGGGACAGGGAGGAAACACCATATATTTT.